This T cell receptor beta chain derives from a study of cytomegalovirus exposure and HLA in healthy donors. Study results and limitations: Reports indicated that the classifier achieved high specificity and sensitivity in diagnosing cytomegalovirus status. Most of the TCR beta V segments (in an earlier analysis) were productive either about 87% or about 30% of the time. Overall, under 200 TCR beta chains were annotated as cytomegalovirus-associated.

The study ran its PCR with 60 Vbeta and 13 Jbeta primers. Authors' data handling: An analysis that came later counted some 81 million unique TCR beta chains, 10 million to 11 million shared. Profiling relied on immunoSEQ multiplex PCR, and the TCRdb table lists in-frame clones only, not all of them. V and J calls and clone size follow that table, whereas D and trimming were derived from the DNA. Here the sample spans approximately 110,000 clones, around 78% being singletons. About this clone: Its antigen is not known.

Germline V gives CDR1 KGHSH, CDR2 LQKENI. With 3 bases clipped from V and 8 bases from J, the junction kept 1 base outside the gene matches. CDR3 length: 13 residues. Sample: PBMCs. V and J are TRBV18 and TRBJ1-6; 7 bases are shared with TRBD1. This receptor was obtained from a man in his fifties or sixties in good health and CMV-seronegative. The CDR3 nucleotides are TGTGCCAGCTCACCCGACAGGGATTCACCCCTCCACTTT. Its protein is CASSPDRDSPLHF.